This TCR beta chain was sequenced for a study of Ad26.COV2.S vaccination and SARS-CoV-2 variants. Study-wide background: The donor belonged to the COV1001 Ad26.COV2.S trial arm. Ad26.COV2.S, an intramuscular injection, was given once or twice 56 days apart.

Study results and caveats: Non-spike TCR breadth did not differ much between vaccine and placebo recipients.

V lost 4 bases, J lost 2 bases, and 5 bases lay in between. Germline V gene data show CDR1 as SQVTM and CDR2 as ANQGSEA. This CDR3 region has 11 residues. Treatment specified: roughly 20 received Ad26.COV2.S at low or high dose, single or two shots; 5 received placebo; per-sample allocation not given. The samples were gathered on day 63 after the first injection of vaccine or placebo. The vaccine antigen was prefusion-stabilized Wuhan SARS-CoV-2 spike. Generated by immunoSEQ multiplex PCR, the TCRdb table keeps only in-frame clones and is missing some. The data contain under 600,000 clones, nearly 90% of them singletons. To note about this clone: Its antigen remains unknown.

The sequencing here drew on peripheral blood, taken in a trial of Ad26.COV2.S vaccine versus placebo. The chain has TRBV29-1 and TRBJ1-2; D is unclear. This receptor was taken from a person between 18 and 60 years old who received the Ad26.COV2.S COVID-19 vaccine or a placebo. CDR3 amino acids: CSVVENYGYTF. In DNA form, the CDR3 reads TGCAGCGTTGTAGAAAACTATGGCTACACCTTC.